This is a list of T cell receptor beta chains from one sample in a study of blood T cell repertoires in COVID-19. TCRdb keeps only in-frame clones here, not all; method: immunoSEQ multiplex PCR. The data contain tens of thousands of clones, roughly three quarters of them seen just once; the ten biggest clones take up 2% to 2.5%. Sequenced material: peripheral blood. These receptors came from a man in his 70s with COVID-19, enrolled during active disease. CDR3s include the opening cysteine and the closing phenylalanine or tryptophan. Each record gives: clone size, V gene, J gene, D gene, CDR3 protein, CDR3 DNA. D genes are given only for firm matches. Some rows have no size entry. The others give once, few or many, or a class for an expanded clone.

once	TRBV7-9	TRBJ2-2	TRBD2	CASRLRETSGPNTGELFF	TGTGCCAGCAGACTTAGAGAGACTAGCGGTCCGAACACCGGGGAGCTGTTTTTT
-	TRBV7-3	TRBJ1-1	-	CASSLRPMRGGNTEAFF	TGTGCCAGCAGCTTAAGGCCCATGCGTGGAGGGAACACTGAAGCTTTCTTT
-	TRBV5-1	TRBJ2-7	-	CASTMIQGSYEQYF	TGCGCCAGCACTATGATTCAGGGTTCCTACGAGCAGTACTTC
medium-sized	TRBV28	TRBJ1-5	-	CASRGGEQPQHF	TGTGCCAGCAGGGGAGGGGAGCAGCCCCAGCATTTT
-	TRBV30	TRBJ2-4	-	CAWSVQSGDFQYF	TGTGCCTGGAGTGTCCAATCAGGGGATTTTCAGTACTTC
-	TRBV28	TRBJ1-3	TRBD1	CASSFDRETIYF	TGTGCCAGCAGTTTTGACAGGGAGACCATATATTTT
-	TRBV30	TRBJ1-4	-	CAWRAAVGEKLFF	TGTGCCTGGAGGGCCGCGGTGGGTGAAAAACTGTTTTTT
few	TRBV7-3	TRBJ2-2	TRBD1	CASSKNRGTGELFF	TGTGCCAGCAGCAAAAACAGGGGTACCGGGGAGCTGTTTTTT
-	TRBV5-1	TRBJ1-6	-	CASSFDSQNSPLHF	TGCGCCAGCAGCTTCGACAGCCAAAATTCACCCCTCCACTTT
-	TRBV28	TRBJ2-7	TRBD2	CASTAGVAEQYF	TGTGCCAGCACTGCGGGAGTGGCTGAGCAGTACTTC
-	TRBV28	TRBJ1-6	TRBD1	CASGTGTGISPLHF	TGTGCCAGTGGGACCGGGACAGGGATCTCACCCCTCCACTTT
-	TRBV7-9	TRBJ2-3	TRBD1	CASSYGQGETDTQYF	TGTGCCAGCAGCTACGGACAGGGGGAGACAGATACGCAGTATTTT
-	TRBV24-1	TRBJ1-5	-	CATSGRQGHEPQHF	TGTGCCACCAGTGGTCGGCAGGGGCATGAGCCCCAGCATTTT
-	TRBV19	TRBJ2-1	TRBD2	CASSSESSGSSYNEQFF	TGTGCCAGTAGTTCGGAGTCTAGCGGAAGCTCCTACAATGAGCAGTTCTTC
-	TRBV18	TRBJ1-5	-	CASSQVLEGQPQHF	TGTGCCAGCTCACAAGTCCTCGAGGGTCAGCCCCAGCATTTT
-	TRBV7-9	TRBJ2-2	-	CASSLLASYTGELFF	TGTGCCAGCAGCTTGCTAGCGAGTTACACCGGGGAGCTGTTTTTT
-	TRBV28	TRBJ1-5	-	CASSPGGYSNQPQHF	TGTGCCAGCAGTCCCGGGGGGTATAGCAATCAGCCCCAGCATTTT
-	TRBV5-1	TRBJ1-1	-	CASSTGQNTEAFF	TGCGCCAGCAGCACCGGACAGAACACTGAAGCTTTCTTT
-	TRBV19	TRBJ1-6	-	CASKLGQINSPLHF	TGTGCCAGTAAGCTCGGACAGATTAATTCACCCCTCCACTTT
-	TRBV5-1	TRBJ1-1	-	CASQTLQGQSEAFF	TGCGCCAGCCAGACCCTGCAGGGCCAGTCTGAAGCTTTCTTT
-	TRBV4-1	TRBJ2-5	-	CASSQDGFPQETQYF	TGCGCCAGCAGCCAAGATGGCTTTCCCCAAGAGACCCAGTACTTC
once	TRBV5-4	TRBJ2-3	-	CASSLGTPSTDTQYF	TGTGCCAGCAGCTTAGGGACACCCAGCACAGATACGCAGTATTTT
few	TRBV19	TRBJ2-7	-	CASSITNGYEQYF	TGTGCCAGTAGTATTACTAACGGCTACGAGCAGTACTTC
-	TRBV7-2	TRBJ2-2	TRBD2	CASSPIAGYTGELFF	TGTGCCAGCAGCCCTATAGCGGGATACACCGGGGAGCTGTTTTTT
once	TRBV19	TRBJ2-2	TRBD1	CASSRTGGATGELFF	TGTGCCAGTAGTAGGACAGGGGGGGCCACCGGGGAGCTGTTTTTT
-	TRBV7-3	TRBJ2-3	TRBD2	CASSLWANRGLAGVTDTQYF	TGTGCCAGCAGCTTATGGGCTAACCGCGGACTAGCGGGAGTTACAGATACGCAGTATTTT
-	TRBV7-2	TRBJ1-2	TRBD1	CASSLAATGGDYGYTF	TGTGCCAGCAGCTTAGCGGCGACAGGGGGCGACTATGGCTACACCTTC
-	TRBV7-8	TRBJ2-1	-	CASSLVGGININEQFF	TGTGCCAGCAGCCTAGTGGGCGGGATCAATATCAATGAGCAGTTCTTC
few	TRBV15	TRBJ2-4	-	CATSRVLIADSHSLAKNIQYF	TGTGCCACCAGCAGAGTTCTTATCGCGGACTCTCACTCCTTAGCCAAAAACATTCAGTACTTC
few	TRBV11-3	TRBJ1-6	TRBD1	CASSRLRGTGSHNSPLHF	TGTGCCAGCAGCCGCCTCCGGGGGACAGGTTCCCATAATTCACCCCTCCACTTT
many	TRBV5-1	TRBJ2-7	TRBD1	CASSLGAGGIDEQYF	TGCGCCAGCAGCTTGGGGGCAGGGGGCATAGACGAGCAGTACTTC
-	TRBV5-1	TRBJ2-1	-	CASSLGTLNEQFF	TGCGCCAGCAGCTTAGGGACTTTAAATGAGCAGTTCTTC